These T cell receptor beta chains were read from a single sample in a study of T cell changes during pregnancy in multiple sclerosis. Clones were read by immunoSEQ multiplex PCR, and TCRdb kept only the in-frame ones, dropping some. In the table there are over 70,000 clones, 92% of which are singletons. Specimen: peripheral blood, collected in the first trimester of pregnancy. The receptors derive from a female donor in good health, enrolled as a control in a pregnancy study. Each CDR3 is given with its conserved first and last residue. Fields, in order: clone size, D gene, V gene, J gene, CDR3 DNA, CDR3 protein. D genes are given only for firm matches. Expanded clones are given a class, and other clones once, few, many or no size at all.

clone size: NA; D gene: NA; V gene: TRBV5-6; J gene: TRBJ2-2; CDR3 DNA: TGTGCCAGCAGCTTGCAGGGTATCACCATCAACACCGGGGAGCTGTTTTTT; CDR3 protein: CASSLQGITINTGELFF
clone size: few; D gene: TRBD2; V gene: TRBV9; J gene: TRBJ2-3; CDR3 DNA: TGTGCCAGCAGCCCCAGACTAGCGGGAGGGCTTAACGCTGCAGATACGCAGTATTTT; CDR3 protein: CASSPRLAGGLNAADTQYF
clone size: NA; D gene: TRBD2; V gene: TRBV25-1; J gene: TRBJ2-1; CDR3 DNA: TGTGCCAGCAGTGGGGGACTAGCGGGGTTCAATGAGCAGTTCTTC; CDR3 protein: CASSGGLAGFNEQFF
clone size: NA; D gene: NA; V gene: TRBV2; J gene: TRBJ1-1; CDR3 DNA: TGTGCCAGCAGTAAAAAAACATTGACTGAAGCTTTCTTT; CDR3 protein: CASSKKTLTEAFF
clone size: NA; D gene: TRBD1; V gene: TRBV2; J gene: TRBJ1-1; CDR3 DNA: TGTGCCAGCAGTGGACAGGGGGCGATTAACACTGAAGCTTTCTTT; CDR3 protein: CASSGQGAINTEAFF
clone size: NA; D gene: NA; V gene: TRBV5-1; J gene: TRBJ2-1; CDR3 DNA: TGCGCCAGCAGCTTGGAGTTAGCGAACAATGAGCAGTTCTTC; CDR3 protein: CASSLELANNEQFF
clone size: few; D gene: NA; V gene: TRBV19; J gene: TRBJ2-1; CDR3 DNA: TGTGCCAGTAGTATACAGGGATTACCGAGTGAGCAGTTCTTC; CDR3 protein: CASSIQGLPSEQFF
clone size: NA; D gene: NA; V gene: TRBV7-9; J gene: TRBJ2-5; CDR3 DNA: TGTGCCAGCAGCTTGGAGGCGGGACCCAAAGAGACCCAGTACTTC; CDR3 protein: CASSLEAGPKETQYF
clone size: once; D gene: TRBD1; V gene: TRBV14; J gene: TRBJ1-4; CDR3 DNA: TGTGCCAGCAGCCCGACAGGGTTGAGCGAAAAACTGTTTTTT; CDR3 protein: CASSPTGLSEKLFF
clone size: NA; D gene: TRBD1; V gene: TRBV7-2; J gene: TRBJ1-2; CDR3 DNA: TGTGCCAGCAGCGCCGCCGCCAAGGGGGCTGCTTCTAACTATGGCTACACCTTC; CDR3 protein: CASSAAAKGAASNYGYTF
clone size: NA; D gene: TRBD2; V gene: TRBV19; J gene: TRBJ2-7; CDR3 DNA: TGTGCCAGTAGCTCTACTAGCGGGACTACCTACGAGCAGTACTTC; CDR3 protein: CASSSTSGTTYEQYF
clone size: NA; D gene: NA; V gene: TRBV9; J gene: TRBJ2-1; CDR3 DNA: TGTGCCAGCAGCGTAGGTAGCTACAATGAGCAGTTCTTC; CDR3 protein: CASSVGSYNEQFF
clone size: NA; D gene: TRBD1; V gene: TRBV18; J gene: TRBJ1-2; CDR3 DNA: TGTGCCAGCTCACCTGGGGACAGGGCTGATTATGGCTACACCTTC; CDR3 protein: CASSPGDRADYGYTF
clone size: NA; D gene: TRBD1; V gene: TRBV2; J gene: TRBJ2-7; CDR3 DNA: TGTGCCAGCACCGCCCAGGGGGCCTACGAGCAGTACTTC; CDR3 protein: CASTAQGAYEQYF
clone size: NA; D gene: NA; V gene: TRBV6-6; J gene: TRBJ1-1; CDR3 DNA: TGTGCCAGCAAGGAGCAAAACACTGAAGCTTTCTTT; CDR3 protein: CASKEQNTEAFF
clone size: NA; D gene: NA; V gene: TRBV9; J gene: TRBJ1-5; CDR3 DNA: TGTGCCAGCAGCCTCAGGGTTTATAGCAATCAGCCCCAGCATTTT; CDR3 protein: CASSLRVYSNQPQHF
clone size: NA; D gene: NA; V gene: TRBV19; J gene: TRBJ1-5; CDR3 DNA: TGTGCCAGTCACCAGGGGCCCGACGTTGGGAATCAGCCCCAGCATTTT; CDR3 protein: CASHQGPDVGNQPQHF
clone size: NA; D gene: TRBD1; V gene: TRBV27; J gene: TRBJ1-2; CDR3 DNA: TGTGCCAGCAGTACGAAGGGACAGACCCCCTATGGCTACACCTTC; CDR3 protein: CASSTKGQTPYGYTF
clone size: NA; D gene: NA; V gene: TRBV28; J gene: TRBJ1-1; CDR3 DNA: TGTGCCAGCGCTCTACAGGGATCTGGAACTGAAGCTTTCTTT; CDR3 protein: CASALQGSGTEAFF
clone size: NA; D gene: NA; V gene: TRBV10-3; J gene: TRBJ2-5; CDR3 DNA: TGTGCCATCAGTGAACGAGGTTACACCGAGGGGACCCAGTACTTC; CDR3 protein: CAISERGYTEGTQYF
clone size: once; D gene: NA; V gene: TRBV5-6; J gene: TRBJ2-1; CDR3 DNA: TGTGCCAGCAGCTTGGCCTTCGGGAGAAGCTACAATGAGCAGTTCTTC; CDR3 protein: CASSLAFGRSYNEQFF
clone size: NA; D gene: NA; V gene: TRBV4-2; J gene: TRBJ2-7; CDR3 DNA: TGTGCCAGCAGCCTCTCCACTGGACTCCCTTCCTACGAGCAGTACTTC; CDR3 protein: CASSLSTGLPSYEQYF
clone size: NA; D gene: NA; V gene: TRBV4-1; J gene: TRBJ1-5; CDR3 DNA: TGCGCCAGCAGCCAAGTACATTTAGCCAATCAGCCCCAGCATTTT; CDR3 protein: CASSQVHLANQPQHF
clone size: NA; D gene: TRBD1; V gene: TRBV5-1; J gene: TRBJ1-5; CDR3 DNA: TGCGCCAGCAGCTCGGGACAGGGCGGCAATCAGCCCCAGCATTTT; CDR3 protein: CASSSGQGGNQPQHF
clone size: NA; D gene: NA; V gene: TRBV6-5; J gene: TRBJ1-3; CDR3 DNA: TGTGCCAGCAGTCCGACTGGGTACGAAGGAAACACCATATATTTT; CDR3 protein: CASSPTGYEGNTIYF
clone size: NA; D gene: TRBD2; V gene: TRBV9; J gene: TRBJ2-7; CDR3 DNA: TGTGCCAGCAGCCCCTGGGGGGGTAGCGGATACGAGCAGTACTTC; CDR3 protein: CASSPWGGSGYEQYF
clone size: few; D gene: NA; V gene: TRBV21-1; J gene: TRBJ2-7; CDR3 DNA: TGTGCCAGCAGCGGGGGGACAGGGGGGTCCTACGAGCAGTACTTC; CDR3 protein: CASSGGTGGSYEQYF
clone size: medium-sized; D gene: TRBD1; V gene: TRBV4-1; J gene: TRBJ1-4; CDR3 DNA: TGCGCCAGCAGCCACACTGGACAGGAGAGTGAAAAACTGTTTTTT; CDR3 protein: CASSHTGQESEKLFF
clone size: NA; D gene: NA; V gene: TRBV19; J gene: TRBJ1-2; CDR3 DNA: TGTGCCAGTAGTAATGGTGGCAACTATGGCTACACCTTC; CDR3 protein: CASSNGGNYGYTF
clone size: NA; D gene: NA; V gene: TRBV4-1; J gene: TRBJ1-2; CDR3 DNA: TGCGCCAGCAGCGTAGCCGAAGGAGCTAACTATGGCTACACCTTC; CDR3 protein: CASSVAEGANYGYTF
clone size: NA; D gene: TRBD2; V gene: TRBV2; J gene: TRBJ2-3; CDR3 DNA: TGTGCCAGCAGTGGGGGACTAGCCACAGATACGCAGTATTTT; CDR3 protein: CASSGGLATDTQYF
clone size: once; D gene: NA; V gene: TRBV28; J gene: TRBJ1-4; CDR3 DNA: TGTGCCAGCAGTTGGGGACACGTTAATGAAAAACTGTTTTTT; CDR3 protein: CASSWGHVNEKLFF
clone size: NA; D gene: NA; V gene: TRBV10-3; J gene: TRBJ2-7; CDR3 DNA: TGTGCCATCAGTCCTCCCCCGGGGTACGAGCAGTACTTC; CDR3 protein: CAISPPPGYEQYF
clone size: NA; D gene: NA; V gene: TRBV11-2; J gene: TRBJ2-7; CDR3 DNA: TGTGCCAGCAGCTCGATACAGGGGAGGCCCTACGAGCAGTACTTC; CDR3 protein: CASSSIQGRPYEQYF
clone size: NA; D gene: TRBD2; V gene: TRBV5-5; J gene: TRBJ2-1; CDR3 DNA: TGTGCCAGCAGCTTGGGAGGGAGCCTAGCGGGGTACAATGAGCAGTTCTTC; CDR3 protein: CASSLGGSLAGYNEQFF
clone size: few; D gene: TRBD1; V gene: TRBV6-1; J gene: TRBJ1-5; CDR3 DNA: TGTGCCAGCAGTGAAGGGGACAGGGATGCTGAGACCCAGCATTTT; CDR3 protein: CASSEGDRDAETQHF
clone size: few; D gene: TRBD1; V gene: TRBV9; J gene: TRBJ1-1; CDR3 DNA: TGTGCCAGCGGGACAGGGGGCCAGACTGAAGCTTTCTTT; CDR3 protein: CASGTGGQTEAFF
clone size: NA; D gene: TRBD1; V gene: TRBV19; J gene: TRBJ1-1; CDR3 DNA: TGTGCCAGTAGTATAGCACGGGACAGCTCTTATGAAGCTTTCTTT; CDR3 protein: CASSIARDSSYEAFF
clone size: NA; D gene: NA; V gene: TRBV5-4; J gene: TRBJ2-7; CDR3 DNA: TGTGCCAGCAGCTTGGGTGGGCAGGCGCGCAGGTACGAGCAGTACTTC; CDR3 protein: CASSLGGQARRYEQYF
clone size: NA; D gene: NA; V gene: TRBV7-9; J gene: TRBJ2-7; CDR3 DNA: TGTGCCAGCAGCTTAGTCGTACGGGGAAACGAGCAGTACTTC; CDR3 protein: CASSLVVRGNEQYF
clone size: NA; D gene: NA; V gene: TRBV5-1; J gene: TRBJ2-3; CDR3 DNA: TGCGCCAGCAGCCTGTCGAGCACAGATACGCAGTATTTT; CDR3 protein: CASSLSSTDTQYF
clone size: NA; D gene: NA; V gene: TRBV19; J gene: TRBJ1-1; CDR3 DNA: TGTGCCAGTAGTCAGGTTTCGAACACTGAAGCTTTCTTT; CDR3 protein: CASSQVSNTEAFF
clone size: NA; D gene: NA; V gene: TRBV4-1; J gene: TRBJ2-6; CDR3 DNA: TGCGCCAGCAGCCAAGAGTCCTCGAGGGGGGCCAACGTCCTGACTTTC; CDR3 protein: CASSQESSRGANVLTF
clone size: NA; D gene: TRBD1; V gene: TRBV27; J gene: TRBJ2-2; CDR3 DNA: TGTGCCAGCAGTTATGGGACAGGCCGCTCGAACACCGGGGAGCTGTTTTTT; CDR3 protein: CASSYGTGRSNTGELFF
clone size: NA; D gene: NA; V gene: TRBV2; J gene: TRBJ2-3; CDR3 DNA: TGTGCCAGCGTCGCGGGGCTAGTGAGGGGATCAGATACGCAGTATTTT; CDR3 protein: CASVAGLVRGSDTQYF